Sequencing of this TCR beta chain was carried out in a study of Graves' ophthalmopathy and Graves' hyperthyroidism. Study in general: A follow-up of 18 months without ophthalmopathy meant that hyperthyroidism was stable.

With respect to this clonotype: Its target is unknown.

Study results and caveats: With over 85% sensitivity and around 80% specificity, a 13-signature model separated ophthalmopathy from stable hyperthyroidism. In blood appeared most of the expanded thyroid clonotypes whose frequency exceeded 0.001.

The germline gives CDR1 MNHNY, CDR2 SVGAGI (reference sequence). This CDR3 has 15 amino acids. Losses at the gene ends were 0 bases for V and 6 bases for J; bases not matched to a gene: 7. TCR beta CDR3 regions were amplified from RNA transcripts. HTBI primers served in a first-round RT-PCR, which a second-round multiplex PCR followed. Using its own MiXCR run on the multiplex PCR reads, TCRdb lists one record per CDR3 protein. The sample lists around 1,000,000 distinct CDR3 sequences, about 35% occurring once. Orbital computed tomography, thyroid ultrasound, TRAb, serum thyroxine and clinical symptoms formed the basis of diagnosis.

The sample taken for sequencing was peripheral blood or thyroid tissue (not recorded which). The chain has TRBV6-6 and TRBJ2-7, with TRBD2 identical over 8 bases. This sequence was found in an adult man with Graves' hyperthyroidism. CDR3 nucleotide sequence: TGTGCCAGCAGTTACTCGTCGGGAGGGTCCGCCGAGCAGTACTTC. The encoded protein is CASSYSSGGSAEQYF.